The clone carrying this T cell receptor (beta chain) was detected only once. This record belongs to a study of control samples from healthy donors and cancer patients. Method: immunoSEQ multiplex PCR; TCRdb's copy keeps in-frame clones and lacks some. Of roughly 100,000 clones listed, more than 90% are singletons. V gave up 10 bases and J gave up 7 bases; unmatched junction bases: 12. Germline loops: CDR1 LNHDA, CDR2 SQIVND (reference sequence). The CDR3 spans 14 residues. The sample comprised blood. The clonotype originates from a human donor in good health. The donor label of this sample is uncertain. This chain links TRBV19 with TRBJ2-4; TRBD1 aligns across 8 bases. CDR3 region: CATRQTGAMNIQYF. The CDR3 DNA follows: TGTGCCACTAGACAGACAGGGGCAATGAACATTCAGTACTTC.